A single sample gave rise to the 31 T cell receptor beta chains below, sequenced in a study of blood T cell repertoires in COVID-19 (dated by TCRdb to about 2020). Library generation was performed with the immunoSEQ multiplex PCR assay. TCRdb carries this immuneACCESS record with in-frame sequences only. Its versions omit some clonotypes, under half of them owing to an unresolved V gene in the studies checked, with the rest unexplained. The sample data list 130,000 or so clones, and roughly 69% of these were observed just once. Over 1.5% of the sample comes from the top ten. Sequencing was performed on peripheral blood. These receptors all come from a woman in her sixties or seventies with acute or convalescent COVID-19.

The genes are TRBV14 and TRBJ2-2, with 7 bases fitting TRBD1. Germline assignment: CDR1 SGHDN and CDR2 FVKESK. V dropped 1 base and J dropped 6; count of bases not matched to a gene: 2. CDR3 length: 14 amino acids. The CDR3 is CASSQATGAGELFF. Here the CDR3 DNA reads TGTGCCAGCAGCCAAGCAACAGGGGCCGGGGAGCTGTTTTTT.

This clone has only a few counts. This chain uses TRBV6-6 with TRBJ1-2; possible D gene TRBD1, 5 bases. Trimming removed 0 bases at V and 4 bases at J, with 12 bases between. The CDR3 is made up of 15 amino acids. Germline V gene data show CDR1 as MNHNY and CDR2 as SVGAGI (reference sequence). For the CDR3, the DNA is TGTGCCAGCAGTTACTCGAAGGGGCGCGGCTATGGCTACACCTTC. This sequence encodes CASSYSKGRGYGYTF.

This chain links TRBV19 with TRBJ2-2; no clear D. This CDR3 contains 15 residues. V was clipped by 3 bases and J by 0 bases, with 8 bases between them. CDR1 and CDR2 from the germline V gene are LNHDA and SQIVND (reference sequence). This CDR3 reads CASSIGFTNTGELFF. The CDR3 coding sequence is TGTGCCAGTAGTATCGGTTTCACGAACACCGGGGAGCTGTTTTTT. Using reference TRBV19 and TRBJ2-2 for the parts outside the CDR3, the full variable domain is DGGITQSPKYLFRKEGQNVTLSCEQNLNHDAMYWYRQDPGQGLRLIYYSQIVNDFQKGDIAEGYSVSREKKESFPLTVTSAQKNPTAFYLCASSIGFTNTGELFFGEGSRLTVL.

This clone showed up just a few times. In the same sample, other DNA sequences code for this CDR3. The rearrangement joins TRBV19 to TRBJ2-7; D gene uncertain. Trimming took 5 bases from V and 0 from J, leaving 5 bases between them. The CDR3 length is 12 residues. Germline values: CDR1 LNHDA, CDR2 SQIVND (reference sequence). The CDR3 loop reads CASSASSYEQYF. The DNA of the CDR3 is TGTGCCAGTAGTGCGAGCTCCTACGAGCAGTACTTC.

This clone appeared a few times. This chain uses TRBV6-6 with TRBJ2-5, with 7 bases fitting TRBD1. This CDR3 has 13 residues. J was trimmed by 2 bases and V by 5 bases; bases with no gene match: 2. The V gene's germline CDR1 is MNHNY and CDR2 SVGAGI (reference sequence). Written as DNA, the CDR3 is TGTGCCAGCAGTCGGGACAGTCAAGAGACCCAGTACTTC. Translation gives CASSRDSQETQYF.

CDR3 nucleotide sequence: TGTGCCAGCAGCCGGACTAGCGGGGGTACTAGCACAGATACGCAGTATTTT. Translation: CASSRTSGGTSTDTQYF. The V gene is TRBV11-2, the J gene TRBJ2-3; 13 bases are shared with TRBD2. V lost 5 bases, J lost 0 bases, and 5 bases stayed unmatched. Germline values: CDR1 SGHAT, CDR2 FQNNGV. The CDR3 is 17 residues long.

The rearrangement uses TRBV5-1 and TRBJ2-7, with D possibly TRBD1 on 6 matching bases. Between the trimmed V and J ends, which lost 4 bases and 0 bases, there was a span of 11 bases. The CDR3 is 14 amino acids. Germline V gives CDR1 SGHRS, CDR2 YFSETQ. CDR3 sequence reads: CASSDGQSSYEQYF. The CDR3 DNA follows: TGCGCCAGCAGCGACGGACAGAGCTCCTACGAGCAGTACTTC.

The chain is built from TRBV28 and TRBJ1-5, with D hard to call. The CDR3 extends over 14 amino acids. Trimming cost V 8 bases and J 2 bases, with 13 bases left between them. In germline, CDR1 is MDHEN, CDR2 SYDVKM. The CDR3 protein is CASLTAQRNQPQHF. CDR3 bases: TGTGCCAGCCTCACAGCCCAACGCAATCAGCCCCAGCATTTT.

The chain joins TRBV18 to TRBJ2-7, with 9 bases that match TRBD1. J lost 6 bases, V lost 5 bases, and 2 bases had no gene match. The CDR3 contains 12 residues. CDR1 is KGHSH and CDR2 is LQKENI in the germline V gene. The CDR3 loop is CASSSTGGEQYF. DNA for the CDR3: TGTGCCAGCTCATCGACAGGGGGCGAGCAGTACTTC.

The CDR3, as DNA: TGTGCCAGCAGCTCTTTCGAGGGGGCTAATGAAAAACTGTTTTTT. Residues: CASSSFEGANEKLFF. The chain is built from TRBV7-3 and TRBJ1-4; tentatively, D is TRBD1 (6 bases). The CDR3 sequence is 15 residues long. Germline CDR1 and CDR2: SGHTA and FQGTGA. V dropped 4 bases and J dropped 3 bases, with 12 bases sitting between them.

V and J are TRBV6-5 and TRBJ1-6, with TRBD1 matching 8 bases. The CDR3 spans 15 residues. V was clipped by 3 bases and J by 8 bases; unmatched bases: 6. Germline lookup yields CDR1 MNHEY and CDR2 SVGAGI. The CDR3 is CASSYSTGVHSPLHF. The CDR3 DNA reads TGTGCCAGCAGTTATTCGACAGGGGTACATTCACCCCTCCACTTT.

The table lists this clone with a count of one. The rearrangement joins TRBV5-6 to TRBJ2-3; no firm D call. Trimming took 2 bases from V and 1 from J, leaving 5 bases between them. The length of the CDR3 is 13 residues. The germline CDR1 and CDR2 sequences are SGHDT and YYEEEE. The CDR3 DNA is TGTGCCAGCAGCTTCACTGGCACAGATACGCAGTATTTT. This encodes CASSFTGTDTQYF.

The rearrangement links TRBV19 to TRBJ2-2; 12 bases line up with TRBD2. V shed 2 bases and J 6 bases; nucleotides not matched to a gene: 7. The CDR3 consists of 17 residues. Looked up from germline, CDR1 is LNHDA and CDR2 is SQIVND (reference sequence). The CDR3 loop reads CASSIRRPSGGAGELFF. The CDR3 coding sequence is TGTGCCAGTAGTATACGTAGGCCTAGCGGGGGGGCCGGGGAGCTGTTTTTT.

The rearrangement links TRBV5-1 to TRBJ2-5; D is perhaps TRBD1 (5 bases). Per germline, CDR1 SGHRS and CDR2 YFSETQ. V was cut by 6 bases and J by 3 bases, with 15 bases left in between. This CDR3 is 14 amino acids long. CDR3 amino acids: CASTPGGAEETQYF. The CDR3 coding sequence is TGCGCCAGCACCCCGGGTGGGGCGGAAGAGACCCAGTACTTC.

This clone was seen a handful of times. The chain has TRBV27 and TRBJ1-3, with D possibly being TRBD1 (5 bases). The length of the CDR3 is 15 residues. V shed 7 bases and J shed 0 bases, with 13 bases lying between them. The V gene's germline CDR1 is MNHEY and CDR2 SMNVEV (reference sequence). In nucleotides, the CDR3 is TGTGCCAGCACTTACAGGCACCTCTCTGGAAACACCATATATTTT. Translating it yields CASTYRHLSGNTIYF.

This sequence joins TRBV7-8 and TRBJ1-3, with unresolved D. The germline V and J ends were trimmed by 2 bases and 0 bases, with 8 bases remaining between them. The CDR3 has 15 residues. Per the germline V gene, CDR1 is SGHVS and CDR2 is FQNEAQ. As DNA, the CDR3 is TGTGCCAGCAGCTTAATGGGCAACTCTGGAAACACCATATATTTT. Residues: CASSLMGNSGNTIYF. Together with reference TRBV7-8 and TRBJ1-3, the CDR3 gives the full variable domain: GAGVSQSPRYKVAKRGQDVALRCDPISGHVSLFWYQQALGQGPEFLTYFQNEAQLDKSGLPSDRFFAERPEGSVSTLKIQRTQQEDSAVYLCASSLMGNSGNTIYFGEGSWLTVV.

The CDR3 bases are TGTGCCAGCAGTGAGGGGACTAGATACAATGAGCAGTTCTTC. Translating gives CASSEGTRYNEQFF. This chain uses TRBV2 with TRBJ2-1; 8 nucleotides line up with TRBD2. The CDR3 covers 14 residues. Germline CDR1 and CDR2: SNHLY and FYNNEI. Unmatched junction bases numbered 2, after V lost 3 bases and J lost 4 bases.

This clone was observed at least ten times. The chain joins TRBV6-5 to TRBJ1-5, with no clear D. Between the trimmed V and J ends, which lost 7 bases and 4 bases, there was a span of 11 bases. Germline V gene lookup returns CDR1 MNHEY and CDR2 SVGAGI. The CDR3 totals 13 residues. The CDR3 sequence: CASNPSPNQPQHF. CDR3 sequence (DNA): TGTGCCAGCAACCCGAGCCCTAATCAGCCCCAGCATTTT.

The chain carries TRBV7-2 and TRBJ2-3; 14 nucleotides line up with TRBD2. This CDR3 region has 16 residues. Trimming cost V 4 bases and J 6 bases; bases outside gene matches: 6. CDR1 is SGHTA and CDR2 is FQGNSA in the germline V gene. CDR3 nucleotide sequence: TGTGCCAGCAGCTCTGGACTAGCGGGAGGCATGGATACGCAGTATTTT. Translating it yields CASSSGLAGGMDTQYF.

CDR3 amino acids: CATSTYSTYGYTF. Written as DNA, the CDR3 is TGTGCCACCAGCACTTACAGTACCTATGGCTACACCTTC. The J gene is TRBJ1-2, the V gene TRBV15; D is undetermined. The germline V gene encodes CDR1 LNHNV and CDR2 YYDKDF (reference sequence). V was pared by 4 bases and J by 4 bases, with 10 bases between. The CDR3 length is 13 residues.

The gene calls are TRBV27 and TRBJ1-6; D is unclear. Germline lookup yields CDR1 MNHEY and CDR2 SMNVEV (reference sequence). CDR3 length equals 19 residues. V shed 1 base and J shed 9 bases, with 25 bases lying between them. The CDR3 DNA follows: TGTGCCAGCAGTTTATGGCCCCCAGAAGGTCGAGGGTGGAGTTCACCCCTCCACTTT. It yields the protein CASSLWPPEGRGWSSPLHF.

The chain combines TRBV11-3 with TRBJ2-1; weak D call: TRBD2 (6 bases). Germline V lookup: CDR1 SGHNT, CDR2 YENEEA. Trimming took off 4 bases at V and 2 bases at J, with 12 bases between the two ends. The length of the CDR3 is 15 residues. The CDR3 DNA follows: TGTGCCAGCAGCTCTGGGTCTAGCGCCTACAATGAGCAGTTCTTC. Encoded protein: CASSSGSSAYNEQFF.

This clone was seen only a few times. This chain uses TRBV9 with TRBJ2-1; 11 bases agree with TRBD2. After removal of 3 bases from V and 4 bases from J, the junction contained 6 bases not matched to a gene. In germline, CDR1 is SGDLS, CDR2 YYNGEE. The CDR3 is made up of 16 amino acids. CDR3 residues: CASSASLAGGYNEQFF. The CDR3 coding sequence is TGTGCCAGCAGCGCCTCCCTAGCGGGGGGATACAATGAGCAGTTCTTC.

The CDR3 DNA sequence: TGTGCCACCAGCAGAGGTACGCGGGGCCAAGAGACCCAGTACTTC. Translation gives CATSRGTRGQETQYF. The chain recombines TRBV15 with TRBJ2-5; weak D call: TRBD2 (6 bases). This CDR3 region has 15 residues. Trimming shortened V by 1 base and J by 1 base, and 10 bases separated the two germline ends. The V gene's germline CDR1 is LNHNV and CDR2 YYDKDF (reference sequence).

The chain recombines TRBV27 with TRBJ2-3; 13 nucleotides line up with TRBD2. In germline, CDR1 is MNHEY, CDR2 SMNVEV (reference sequence). The CDR3 has 17 amino acids. With 6 bases clipped from V and 5 bases from J, the junction kept 11 bases outside the gene matches. The CDR3 DNA is TGTGCCAGCAGCCATAGGACTAGCGGGAGTCAGAGAGATACGCAGTATTTT. It translates to CASSHRTSGSQRDTQYF.

V and J are TRBV9 and TRBJ2-1; 9 nucleotides match TRBD1. J was trimmed by 3 bases and V by 3 bases; bases with no gene match: 7. The CDR3 runs to 16 residues. CDR1 and CDR2 from the germline V gene are SGDLS and YYNGEE. CDR3 nucleotides: TGTGCCAGCAGCGCCTCCGGGACAGGGTACTACAATGAGCAGTTCTTC. Amino acid sequence: CASSASGTGYYNEQFF.

This clone was seen a handful of times. The chain couples TRBV10-3 to TRBJ2-7, with 10 bases aligning to TRBD1. V was clipped by 7 bases and J by 4 bases; unmatched bases: 10. Germline V CDR1 and CDR2: ENHRY, SYGVKD. There are 15 residues in the CDR3. CDR3 amino acids: CAINTPGQGRYEQYF. CDR3 bases: TGTGCCATCAACACACCGGGACAGGGGCGTTACGAGCAGTACTTC.

In its sample, this clone was seen many times. This sample also contains other DNA sequences that code for the same CDR3. CDR3 nucleotides: TGCGCCAGCAGCTTGGGAGGGGGGGCCCAAGAGACCCAGTACTTC. Translated: CASSLGGGAQETQYF. The chain couples TRBV5-1 to TRBJ2-5; perhaps TRBD2 as D (7 bases). The germline V gene encodes CDR1 SGHRS and CDR2 YFSETQ. V lost 0 bases and J lost 1, with 10 bases in between. The CDR3 loop spans 15 amino acids.

This chain connects TRBV7-2 to TRBJ2-1; a weak D match, TRBD2 (7 bases). In germline, CDR1 is SGHTA, CDR2 FQGNSA. The length of the CDR3 is 15 residues. The germline V and J ends were trimmed by 1 base and 4 bases, with 11 bases remaining between them. For the CDR3, the DNA is TGTGCCAGCAGCTTAGGGGGGGGCGGATACAATGAGCAGTTCTTC. Its protein is CASSLGGGGYNEQFF.

The sample holds one count of this clone. The V call is TRBV6-5, the J call TRBJ1-1, with D perhaps TRBD1 (6 bases). The germline V gene encodes CDR1 MNHEY and CDR2 SVGAGI. This CDR3 is 13 amino acids long. Trimming stripped 10 bases from V and 8 bases from J, with 20 bases between. CDR3 protein: CATSAGGAGEAFF. The CDR3 DNA follows: TGTGCCACCTCCGCGGGGGGGGCGGGGGAAGCTTTCTTT.

This chain links TRBV2 with TRBJ1-4; TRBD1 agrees at 7 bases. V lost 7 bases and J lost 6; bases outside the gene matches: 11. CDR1 is SNHLY, CDR2 FYNNEI, per germline. The CDR3 contains 15 residues. For the CDR3, the DNA is TGTGCCAGCACCGACCCGGGTGGGACAGATGAAAAACTGTTTTTT. This sequence encodes CASTDPGGTDEKLFF. The full variable domain, its missing parts supplied by reference TRBV2 and TRBJ1-4, is EPEVTQTPSHQVTQMGQEVILRCVPISNHLYFYWYRQILGQKVEFLVSFYNNEISEKSEIFDDQFSVERPDGSNFTLKIRSTKLEDSAMYFCASTDPGGTDEKLFFGSGTQLSVL.